This TCR beta chain was found in a study of T-cell memory formation after mild COVID-19. This clonotype was seen a few times. Its antigen is not identified. UMIs and sample barcodes were carried by the TCR alpha and TCR beta cDNA libraries that 5'RACE produced using constant-segment primers. TCRdb recomputed calls from the 5' RACE reads with MiXCR, one row per CDR3 protein. In the table there are some 150,000 distinct CDR3 sequences, approximately 5.7% of which are singletons. General study findings and limits: Those CD4+ clones that contracted were mainly in CM and EM (CD8+ ones in EMRA). Day 15 to 85 contracting clones showed balanced CD4/CD8; day 15 to 37 expanders favored CD4+. Clones from the second wave (peaking day 37) had unconfirmed SARS-CoV-2 specificity.

This CDR3 is built from 18 residues. V and J are TRBV21-1 and TRBJ2-1; TRBD2 is the table's D call and was not checked against the DNA. TRBV21-1 is marked as a pseudogene. Material for sequencing was PBMCs or a T cell subset sorted from them (not recorded which). This TCR came from an adult woman who had mild COVID-19 (a few samples of this study predate the infection). Cell type and time point are not known. The CDR3 coding sequence is TGTGCCAGCAAAAGCGATTCCGGGACTCCTATTTCCTACAATGAGCAGTTCTTC. Protein product: CASKSDSGTPISYNEQFF.